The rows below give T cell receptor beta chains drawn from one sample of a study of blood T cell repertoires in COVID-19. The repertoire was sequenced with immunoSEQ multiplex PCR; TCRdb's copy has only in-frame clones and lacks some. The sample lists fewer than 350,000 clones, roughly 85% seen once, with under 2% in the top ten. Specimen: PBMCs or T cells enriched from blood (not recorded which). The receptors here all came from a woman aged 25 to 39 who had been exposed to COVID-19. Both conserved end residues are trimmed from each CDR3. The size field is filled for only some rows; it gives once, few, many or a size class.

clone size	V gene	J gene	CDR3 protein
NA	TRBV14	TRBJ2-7	ASSQEGIAGSRYEQY
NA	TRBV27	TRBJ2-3	ASRFTSGGISTDTQY
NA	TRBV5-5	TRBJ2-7	ASSWGRQDLGYEQY
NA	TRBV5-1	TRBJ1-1	ASSLGSVRTEAF
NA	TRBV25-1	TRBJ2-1	ASSGQGPEVQF
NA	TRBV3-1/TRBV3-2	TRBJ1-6	ASSQDHLSSYNSPLH
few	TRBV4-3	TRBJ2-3	ASSQDRISGGYTDTQY
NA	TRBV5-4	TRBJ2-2	ASSSSNTGELF
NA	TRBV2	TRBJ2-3	ASSEGGYTDTQY
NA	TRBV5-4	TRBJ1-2	ASSSGQGGPFYGYT
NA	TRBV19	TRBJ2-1	ASSRLERNEQF
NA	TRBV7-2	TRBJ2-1	ASSSGQGAANEQF
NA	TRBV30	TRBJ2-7	AWGRTSRSYEQY
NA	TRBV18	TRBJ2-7	ASSVGQGAYEQY
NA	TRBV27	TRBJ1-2	ASSLGTVPNYGYT
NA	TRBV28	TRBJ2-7	ASRGPMDSLSYEQY
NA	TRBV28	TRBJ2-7	ASSLELIAGGRRYEQY
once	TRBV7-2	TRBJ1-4	ASSPGQGNEKLF
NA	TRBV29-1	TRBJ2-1	SVERDRGLNEQF
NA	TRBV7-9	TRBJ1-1	ASSLDTGAFKNTEAF
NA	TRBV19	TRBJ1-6	ASSIDRQGDSPLH
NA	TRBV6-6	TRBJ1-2	ASKPTGDEGYT
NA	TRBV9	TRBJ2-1	ASSVGREGHEQF
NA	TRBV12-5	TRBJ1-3	ASGLVHSGNTIY
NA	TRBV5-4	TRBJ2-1	ATNERYPPYNEQF
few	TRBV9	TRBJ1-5	ASSVGAADQPQH
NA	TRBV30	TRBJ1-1	ARRDRVYTEAF
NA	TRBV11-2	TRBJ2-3	ASSLGLAGSPDTQY
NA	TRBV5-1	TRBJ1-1	ASSRLIGQMNTEAF
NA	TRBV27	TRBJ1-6	ASSLKTLGGPNSPLH
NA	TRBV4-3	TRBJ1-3	ASSQDPRDTSSGNTIY
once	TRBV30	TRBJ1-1	AWSLLHTEAF
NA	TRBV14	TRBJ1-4	ASSQGQGREKLF
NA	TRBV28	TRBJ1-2	ASSSGQGVGGYT
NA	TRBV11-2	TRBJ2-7	ASSLGLFSYEQY
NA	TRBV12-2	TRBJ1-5	ASRLKFGDSCNQPQH
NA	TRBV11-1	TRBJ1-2	ASSPPGQGKHYGYT
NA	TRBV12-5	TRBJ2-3	ASGLVIGQPSTDTQY
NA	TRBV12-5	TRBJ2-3	ASGLFLPSGDTQY
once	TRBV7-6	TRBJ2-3	ASSSRLAGGGDTQY
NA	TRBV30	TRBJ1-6	AWSVQVNSPLH
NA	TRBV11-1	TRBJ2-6	ASSLGAGGVRDVLT
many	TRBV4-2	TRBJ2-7	ASSQDPSGGINEQY
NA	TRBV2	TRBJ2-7	ASFEREDHYEQY
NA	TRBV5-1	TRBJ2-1	ASSLGLAGSEEQF
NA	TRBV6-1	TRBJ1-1	ASSELGGTEAF
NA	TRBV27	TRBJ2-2	ASRNRASGENTGELF
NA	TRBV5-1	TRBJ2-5	ASSYRKGAQETQY
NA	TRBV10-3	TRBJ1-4	AISESGRQGEKLF
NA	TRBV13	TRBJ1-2	ASSRTEYGYT
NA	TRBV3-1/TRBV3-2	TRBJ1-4	ASSRRNEKLF